This TCR beta chain originates from a study of blood T cell repertoires in COVID-19. For the study at large: The study drew acute and convalescent COVID-19 samples from the United States, Italy and Spain. Sources were T cells, B-cell-depleted T cells, or PBMCs; the material itself was cDNA or gDNA.

This CDR3 contains 14 residues. CDR1 and CDR2 (germline): MDHEN, SYDVKM. J gave up 5 bases and V 4 bases, and 5 bases lay outside the gene matches. Authors' analysis steps: Using reference gene primer amplification, nucleated cell counts were estimated. Sequencing used immunoSEQ multiplex PCR; TCRdb keeps in-frame clones, though not all of them. The V and J calls and the clone size are those of that table, but D and trimming were determined from the DNA. Here the sample spans about 250,000 clones, around nine tenths being singletons. This receptor was obtained from a woman aged 55-75 years who had recovered from COVID-19. The specimen was peripheral blood. The rearrangement uses TRBV28 and TRBJ1-5; 7 bases are shared with TRBD1. CDR3 sequence (DNA): TGTGCCAGCAGTTCAGGGCAGGGGGATCAGCCCCAGCATTTT. Its protein product is CASSSGQGDQPQHF.